This TCR beta chain was recovered during a study of graft-versus-host responses after intestinal transplantation. Repertoires were generated with immunoSEQ multiplex PCR, while TCRdb's copy carries only in-frame clones and drops some. The sample contains around 120,000 clones, around 96% of which appear only once. This clone was picked up one time. Antigen unknown. This CDR3 region has 15 residues. Trimming shortened V by 5 bases and J by 5 bases, and 15 bases separated the two germline ends. Germline CDR1 and CDR2: SGHVS and FQNEAQ. The sample was unstimulated CD8+ T cells sorted from spleen or lymph node cells, taken before intestinal transplant. This TCR came from a human donor who received an intestinal transplant. The chain uses TRBV7-8 and TRBJ2-2; a possible D gene is TRBD2 (5 bases). CDR3 in DNA: TGTGCCAGCAGCCGAAATTCTAGAGGGACCGGGGAGCTGTTTTTT. Its protein product is CASSRNSRGTGELFF.